The rows below give T cell receptor beta chains drawn from one sample of a study of T cell responses to AZD1222 COVID-19 vaccine. The table came from immunoSEQ multiplex PCR; TCRdb's copy has only in-frame clones and leaves some out. The table lists about 110,000 clones, approximately 86% of them singletons, with 3% to 3.5% in the top ten. Sequences were derived from peripheral blood, sampled on day 0 of AZD1222 vaccination. All receptors come from an adult in good health. The CDR3 runs from the conserved cysteine through the conserved F or W. A D gene is named only where the DNA matches it firmly. A clone size is listed for some rows: how often the clone was seen (once, few, many), or a class if it is expanded.

TRBD2 TRBJ2-5 . TRBV6-1 TGTGCCAGCAGTGAAGCGCACGATAGCGGGGGGCTATCAGAGACCCAGTACTTC CASSEAHDSGGLSETQYF
. TRBJ2-1 . TRBV3-1/TRBV3-2 TGTGCCAGCAGCCAAGATACTGGCGGGGGCCTCAATGAGCAGTTCTTC CASSQDTGGGLNEQFF
. TRBJ1-4 . TRBV18 TGTGCCAGCTCACCTGACGGCACGGGACGACTGTTTTTT CASSPDGTGRLFF
. TRBJ1-1 . TRBV5-1 TGCGCCAGCAGCTTGGTGGGCAAAGGGGCTGGGGACACTGAAGCTTTCTTT CASSLVGKGAGDTEAFF
TRBD1 TRBJ1-4 . TRBV6-1 TGTGCCAGCAGTGAACTTCCAGACAGGGGGGTGTTTTTT CASSELPDRGVFF
. TRBJ1-5 once TRBV28 TGTGCCAGCAGCCCAAGGTCGGGGGTTGATCAGCCCCAGCATTTT CASSPRSGVDQPQHF
TRBD1 TRBJ2-7 . TRBV19 TGTGCCAGTAGTCCAGCGACAGGGTTTGGCGAGCAGTACTTC CASSPATGFGEQYF
TRBD1 TRBJ2-7 . TRBV19 TGTGCCAGTAGTATAGGAGGGGGCCTCCTCTACGAGCAGTACTTC CASSIGGGLLYEQYF
TRBD1 TRBJ1-5 . TRBV28 TGTGCCAGCAGGCCTAGTCCGGGACAGGGTAAGCATCAGCCCCAGCATTTT CASRPSPGQGKHQPQHF
TRBD2 TRBJ2-3 . TRBV6-4 TGTGCCAGCAGTGAGACTAGCGGGGGCACAGATACGCAGTATTTT CASSETSGGTDTQYF
. TRBJ2-7 . TRBV6-5 TGTGCCAGCAGTTTGGGATACGAGCAGTACTTC CASSLGYEQYF
TRBD1 TRBJ2-4 few TRBV7-9 TGTGCCAGCAGCTTAGCGGGGACAGGGACGGCCAAAAACATTCAGTACTTC CASSLAGTGTAKNIQYF
. TRBJ2-7 . TRBV28 TGTGCCAGCACCACGACCACAGGGTTTGAGGGCGAGCAGTACTTC CASTTTTGFEGEQYF
. TRBJ1-3 . TRBV3-1/TRBV3-2 TGTGCCAGCAGCCCGATTAGCTCTGGAAACACCATATATTTT CASSPISSGNTIYF
TRBD2 TRBJ2-3 . TRBV19 TGTGCCAGTAGTGTTCGGGGGGGGGCCCGGGGGGATACGCAGTATTTT CASSVRGGARGDTQYF
. TRBJ1-5 . TRBV19 TGTGCCAGTAGCGGACAAGTCAATCAGCCCCAGCATTTT CASSGQVNQPQHF
TRBD1 TRBJ2-5 . TRBV14 TGTGCCAGCAGCCAACCAATCCCAGGGGGCCAAGAGACCCAGTACTTC CASSQPIPGGQETQYF
. TRBJ1-3 . TRBV3-1/TRBV3-2 TGTGCCAGCAGCCAAGGCAGGGGAGGCGAAAACACCATATATTTT CASSQGRGGENTIYF
. TRBJ2-3 once TRBV7-2 TGTGCCAGCAGCTTAGGGCCAGGTGGCACAGATACGCAGTATTTT CASSLGPGGTDTQYF
TRBD1 TRBJ1-5 once TRBV25-1 TGTGCCAGCAGCGCCGGACAGGGGGGAAATCAGCCCCAGCATTTT CASSAGQGGNQPQHF
. TRBJ2-4 once TRBV15 TGTGCCACCAGCAGCGGTGGGTCCCCAGCCAAAAACATTCAGTACTTC CATSSGGSPAKNIQYF
. TRBJ2-3 . TRBV28 TGTGCCAGCAGTCCTCAGGGCCCCCAGGATACGCAGTATTTT CASSPQGPQDTQYF
TRBD2 TRBJ2-2 . TRBV9 TGTGCCAGCAGCGTCGATAGCGGGGCCCAAAACACCGTGGAGCTGTTTTTT CASSVDSGAQNTVELFF
TRBD2 TRBJ2-2 . TRBV19 TGTGCCAGTAGATCTAGCGGGGGGGCCAGCCCCGGGGAGCTGTTTTTT CASRSSGGASPGELFF
TRBD1 TRBJ2-7 once TRBV6-6 TGTGCCAGCAGTTATCCAGGGGGCGCCTCAACCTACGAGCAGTACTTC CASSYPGGASTYEQYF
. TRBJ1-2 . TRBV5-8 TGTGCCAGCAGCTTGCGGTCCTCCTATGGCTACACCTTC CASSLRSSYGYTF
TRBD2 TRBJ2-4 . TRBV30 TGTGCCTGGAGTGTAACGACTAGCGGGGGGGGAAACATTCAGTACTTC CAWSVTTSGGGNIQYF
TRBD2 TRBJ2-2 . TRBV14 TGTGCCAGCAGTAAGAGACCAGGGAGGGTAAACACCGGGGAGCTGTTTTTT CASSKRPGRVNTGELFF
TRBD2 TRBJ2-1 few TRBV5-1 TGCGCCAGCGGTGCGGGGGGTAATGAGCAGTTCTTC CASGAGGNEQFF
. TRBJ1-4 once TRBV30 TGTGCCTGGAGTCGATCCGGCCTAAAAGAAAAACTGTTTTTT CAWSRSGLKEKLFF
. TRBJ1-6 . TRBV7-6 TGTGCCAGCAGCCCCCGACGGATTAATTCACCCCTCCACTTT CASSPRRINSPLHF
TRBD1 TRBJ2-2 . TRBV11-3 TGTGCCAGCAGTCCCGGGGCAGGGGGCGTCACCGGGGAGCTGTTTTTT CASSPGAGGVTGELFF
TRBD1 TRBJ2-1 . TRBV3-1/TRBV3-2 TGTGCCAGCACCCCCAGGGGGAGCTCCTACAATGAGCAGTTCTTC CASTPRGSSYNEQFF
TRBD2 TRBJ2-1 once TRBV29-1 TGCAGCGTTCTCGGACTAGCGGGGAGTGGGAATGAGCAGTTCTTC CSVLGLAGSGNEQFF
TRBD1 TRBJ1-2 . TRBV7-8 TGTGCCAGCGATGGACAGGGGGAAGTTGATGGCTACACCTTC CASDGQGEVDGYTF
TRBD1 TRBJ2-7 . TRBV5-1 TGCGCCAGCAGCCCACTTAGACAGGGGTACTACGAGCAGTACTTC CASSPLRQGYYEQYF
. TRBJ1-1 . TRBV5-4 TGTGCCAGCAGCTTTGGGTATACGGGCACTGAAGCTTTCTTT CASSFGYTGTEAFF
TRBD1 TRBJ2-7 . TRBV13 TGTGCCAGCAGCTTAGAGAGGGGGCAAAGCTCCTACGAGCAGTACTTC CASSLERGQSSYEQYF
. TRBJ1-2 . TRBV6-1 TGTGCCAGCAGTGAGTGGGGCTACACCTTC CASSEWGYTF
. TRBJ1-6 . TRBV4-2 TGTGCCAGCAGCCAAGACCCGGCAGCCAATAATTCACCCCTCCACTTT CASSQDPAANNSPLHF
. TRBJ1-2 . TRBV30 TGTGCCTGGAGTGATAACAGGGTTGGCTACACCTTC CAWSDNRVGYTF
TRBD1 TRBJ1-5 . TRBV3-1/TRBV3-2 TGTGCCAGCAGCCGTGGGACAGGGGTTAATCAGCCCCAGCATTTT CASSRGTGVNQPQHF
. TRBJ2-5 . TRBV7-2 TGTGCCAGCAGCTTGGGGGCAGGCTACCAAGAGACCCAGTACTTC CASSLGAGYQETQYF
TRBD2 TRBJ2-4 once TRBV7-2 TGTGCCAGCAGCGGTACTAGCGGGGGGTACATTCAGTACTTC CASSGTSGGYIQYF
TRBD1 TRBJ1-6 . TRBV6-5 TGTGCCAGCTCATTTTTTTGGGACAGGGCCTCACCCCTCCACTTT CASSFFWDRASPLHF
. TRBJ2-1 . TRBV9 TGTGCCAGCAGCGGGGGTGTTTCGGGGGTGAATGAGCAGTTCTTC CASSGGVSGVNEQFF
TRBD2 TRBJ2-1 . TRBV24-1 TGTGCCACCGCGAGGACTAGCGTTGGGGATGAGCAGTTCTTC CATARTSVGDEQFF
TRBD2 TRBJ2-5 . TRBV7-2 TGTGCCAGCAGCTTAAAAACTAGCGGGGTTCGTGAGACCCAGTACTTC CASSLKTSGVRETQYF
. TRBJ1-1 . TRBV30 TGTGCCTGGAGCCCACAGACGAACACTGAAGCTTTCTTT CAWSPQTNTEAFF
TRBD1 TRBJ1-6 . TRBV3-1/TRBV3-2 TGTGCCAGCAGCCAAGACAGGACAGGTGATTCACCCCTCCACTTT CASSQDRTGDSPLHF
. TRBJ2-7 . TRBV5-1 TGCGCCAGCAGCTTGGTGGCAGGAGGCCTCTACGAGCAGTACTTC CASSLVAGGLYEQYF
. TRBJ2-5 once TRBV6-1 TGTGCCAGCAGTAGCCAGGGGCAGGCTCAAGAGACCCAGTACTTC CASSSQGQAQETQYF
. TRBJ1-4 . TRBV4-1 TGCGCCAGCAGCCACCTAGGACAGACTAATGAAAAACTGTTTTTT CASSHLGQTNEKLFF
TRBD1 TRBJ2-5 . TRBV2 TGTGCCAGCAGTCGGCTACAGGGGCGGCAAGAGACCCAGTACTTC CASSRLQGRQETQYF
TRBD1 TRBJ1-3 . TRBV7-8 TGTGCCAGCAGCCGAGGGGGCCCTTCCTCTGGAAACACCATATATTTT CASSRGGPSSGNTIYF
. TRBJ2-3 . TRBV18 TGTGCCAGCTCACCGGCCGGGACGAAGGCAGATACGCAGTATTTT CASSPAGTKADTQYF
. TRBJ2-7 . TRBV27 TGTGCCAGCAGTGCATCGGGACTGGCCTCCTACGAGCAGTACTTC CASSASGLASYEQYF